The T cell receptor beta chain described here comes from a study of blood T cell repertoires in COVID-19. For the study at large: Acute and convalescent COVID-19 specimens originated in the United States, Italy and Spain.

The germline V gene encodes CDR1 MNHNS and CDR2 SASEGT. The trim removed 3 bases at V and 4 bases at J, leaving 5 bases unmatched. The CDR3 runs 15 residues. Per the original data handling: Nucleated cell counts were estimated from reference gene primer amplification. This table comes from immunoSEQ multiplex PCR, and its TCRdb copy is limited to in-frame clones, with some not included. The D gene and trimming were derived from the DNA, and the V and J assignments and clone size from that table. The sample contains more than 250,000 clones, 86% of which appear only once. The TCR sequence derives from a young woman who had recovered from COVID-19. The sequenced sample consisted of PBMCs or T cells enriched from blood (not recorded which). The chain has TRBV6-1 and TRBJ2-7; 11 positions match TRBD2. CDR3 bases: TGTGCCAGCAGTGACGTTCTAGCGGGGGGTTACGAGCAGTACTTC. The encoded protein is CASSDVLAGGYEQYF.